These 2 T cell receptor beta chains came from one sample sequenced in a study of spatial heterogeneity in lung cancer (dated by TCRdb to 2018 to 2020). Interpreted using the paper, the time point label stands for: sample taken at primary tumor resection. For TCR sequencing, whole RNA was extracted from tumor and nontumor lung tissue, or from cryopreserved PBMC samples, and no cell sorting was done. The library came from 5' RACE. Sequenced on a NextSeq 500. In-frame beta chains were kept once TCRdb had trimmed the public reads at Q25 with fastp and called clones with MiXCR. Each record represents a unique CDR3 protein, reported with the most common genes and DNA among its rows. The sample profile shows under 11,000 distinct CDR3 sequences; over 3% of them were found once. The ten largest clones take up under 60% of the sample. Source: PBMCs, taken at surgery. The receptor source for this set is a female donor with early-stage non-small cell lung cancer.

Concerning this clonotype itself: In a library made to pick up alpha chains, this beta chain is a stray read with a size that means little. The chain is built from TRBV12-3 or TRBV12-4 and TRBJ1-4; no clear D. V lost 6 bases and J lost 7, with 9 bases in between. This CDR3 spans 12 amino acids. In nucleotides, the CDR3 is TGTGCCAGCAGGGCCGGACGTGAAAAACTGTTTTTT. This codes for CASRAGREKLFF.

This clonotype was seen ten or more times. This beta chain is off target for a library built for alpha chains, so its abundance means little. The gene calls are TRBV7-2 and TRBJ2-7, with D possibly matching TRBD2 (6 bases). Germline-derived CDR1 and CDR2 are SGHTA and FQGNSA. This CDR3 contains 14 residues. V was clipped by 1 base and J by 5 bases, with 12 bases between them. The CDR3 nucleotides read TGTGCCAGCAGCTTAGTCGTCCGGGGGAACGAGCAGTACTTC. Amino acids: CASSLVVRGNEQYF. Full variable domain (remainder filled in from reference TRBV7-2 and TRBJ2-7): GAGVSQSPSNKVTEKGKDVELRCDPISGHTALYWYRQSLGQGLEFLIYFQGNSAPDKSGLPSDRFSAERTGGSVSTLTIQRTQQEDSAVYLCASSLVVRGNEQYFGPGTRLTVT.